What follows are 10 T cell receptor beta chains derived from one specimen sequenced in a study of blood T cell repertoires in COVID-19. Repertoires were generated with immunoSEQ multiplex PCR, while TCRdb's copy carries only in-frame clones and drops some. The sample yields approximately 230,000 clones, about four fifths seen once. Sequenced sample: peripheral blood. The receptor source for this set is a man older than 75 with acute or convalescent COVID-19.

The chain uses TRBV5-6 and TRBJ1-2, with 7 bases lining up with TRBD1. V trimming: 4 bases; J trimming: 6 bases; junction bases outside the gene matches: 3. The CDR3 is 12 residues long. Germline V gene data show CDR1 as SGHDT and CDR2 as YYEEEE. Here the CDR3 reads CASSGTADGYTF. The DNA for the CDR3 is TGTGCCAGCAGCGGGACAGCTGATGGCTACACCTTC.

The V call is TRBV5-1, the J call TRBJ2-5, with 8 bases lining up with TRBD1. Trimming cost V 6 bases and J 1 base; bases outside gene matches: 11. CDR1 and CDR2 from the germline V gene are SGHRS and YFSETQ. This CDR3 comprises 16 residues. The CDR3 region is CASNRGPGGSQETQYF. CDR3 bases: TGCGCCAGCAACAGAGGCCCAGGGGGCAGCCAAGAGACCCAGTACTTC.

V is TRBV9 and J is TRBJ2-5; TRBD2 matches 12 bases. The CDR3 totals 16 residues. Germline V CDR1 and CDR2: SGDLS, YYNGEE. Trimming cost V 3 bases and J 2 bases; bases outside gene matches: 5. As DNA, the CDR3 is TGTGCCAGCAGCGAGAGTGGACTAGCGGGACAAGAGACCCAGTACTTC. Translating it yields CASSESGLAGQETQYF.

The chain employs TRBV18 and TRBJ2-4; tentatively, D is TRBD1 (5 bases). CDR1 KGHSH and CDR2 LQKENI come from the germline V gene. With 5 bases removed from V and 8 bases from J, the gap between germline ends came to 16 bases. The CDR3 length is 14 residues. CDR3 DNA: TGTGCCAGCTCATCCAACGTAGGGGCAGACATTCAGTACTTC. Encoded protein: CASSSNVGADIQYF.

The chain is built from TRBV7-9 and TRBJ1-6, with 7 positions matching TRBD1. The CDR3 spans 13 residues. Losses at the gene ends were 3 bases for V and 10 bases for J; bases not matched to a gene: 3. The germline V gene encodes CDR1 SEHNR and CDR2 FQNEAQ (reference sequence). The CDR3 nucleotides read TGTGCCAGCAGCTTTACAGGGGTCTCACCCCTCCACTTT. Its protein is CASSFTGVSPLHF.

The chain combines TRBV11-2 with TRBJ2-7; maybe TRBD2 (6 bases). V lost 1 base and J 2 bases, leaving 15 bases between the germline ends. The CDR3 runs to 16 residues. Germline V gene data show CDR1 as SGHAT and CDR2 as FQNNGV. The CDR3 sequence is CASSLGGTSVAYEQYF. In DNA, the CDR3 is TGTGCCAGCAGCTTAGGGGGGACTTCAGTCGCCTACGAGCAGTACTTC.

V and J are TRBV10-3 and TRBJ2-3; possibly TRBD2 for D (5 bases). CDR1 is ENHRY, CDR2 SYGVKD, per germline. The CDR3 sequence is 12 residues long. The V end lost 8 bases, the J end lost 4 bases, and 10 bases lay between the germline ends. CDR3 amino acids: CAIAGDADTQYF. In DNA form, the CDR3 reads TGTGCCATCGCCGGGGATGCAGATACGCAGTATTTT.

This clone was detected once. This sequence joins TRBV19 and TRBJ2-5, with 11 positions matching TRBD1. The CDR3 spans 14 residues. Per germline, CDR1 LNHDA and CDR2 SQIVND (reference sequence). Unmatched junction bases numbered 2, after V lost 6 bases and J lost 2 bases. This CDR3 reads CASRDRGRQETQYF. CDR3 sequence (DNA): TGTGCCAGTAGGGACAGGGGGCGGCAAGAGACCCAGTACTTC.

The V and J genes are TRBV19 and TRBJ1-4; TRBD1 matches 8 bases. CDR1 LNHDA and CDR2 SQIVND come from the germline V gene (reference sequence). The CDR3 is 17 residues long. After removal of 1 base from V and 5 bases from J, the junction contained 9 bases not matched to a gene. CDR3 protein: CASSIGTGRPKNEKLFF. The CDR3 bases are TGTGCCAGTAGTATAGGGACAGGGAGGCCCAAGAATGAAAAACTGTTTTTT.

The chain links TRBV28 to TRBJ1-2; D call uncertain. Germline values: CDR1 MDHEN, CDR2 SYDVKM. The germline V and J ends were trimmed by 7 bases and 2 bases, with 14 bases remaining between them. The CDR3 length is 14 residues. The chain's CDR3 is CASTSGAQNYGYTF. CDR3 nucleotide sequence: TGTGCCAGCACATCAGGTGCCCAGAACTATGGCTACACCTTC.